The 20 T cell receptor beta chains listed next were all sequenced from one sample in a study of beta chain features in type 1 diabetes. Expressed TCRB transcripts were sequenced, since all the RNA that had been isolated was reverse transcribed. Method: immunoSEQ multiplex PCR; TCRdb's copy keeps in-frame clones and lacks some. This sample has 120,000 to 150,000 clones, with 8.5% to 12% found just once. The material sequenced was naive CD4+ T cells from blood. These receptors originate from a man aged 18 to 29 in good health.

This clone was recorded a few times. The V gene is TRBV5-5, the J gene TRBJ1-2; possible D gene TRBD1, 6 bases. The CDR3 has 15 residues. Germline-derived CDR1 and CDR2 are SGHKS and YYEKEE (reference sequence). The ends were cut back, 0 bases at V and 4 bases at J, with 13 bases in the middle. For the CDR3, the DNA is TGTGCCAGCAGCTTGGGGCCAGGGGAGAGCTATGGCTACACCTTC. Its protein is CASSLGPGESYGYTF.

The chain recombines TRBV5-1 with TRBJ2-5, with a weak D call TRBD2 (5 bases). Trimming cost V 5 bases and J 7 bases, with 12 bases left between them. The germline gives CDR1 SGHRS, CDR2 YFSETQ. This CDR3 has 12 amino acids. Here the CDR3 DNA reads TGCGCCAGCAGTGAGTTAGAGGGGACCCAGTACTTC. This codes for CASSELEGTQYF.

This clone was found a few times. Here the CDR3 DNA reads TGTGCCAGCAGGATAGGGGCCCCGGACACCGGGGAGCTGTTTTTT. It is translated as CASRIGAPDTGELFF. The chain couples TRBV9 to TRBJ2-2; possible D gene TRBD1, 5 bases. The V gene's germline CDR1 is SGDLS and CDR2 YYNGEE. The V gene lost 5 bases and the J gene lost 3 bases, with 14 bases spanning the gap. The CDR3 runs to 15 residues.

The chain is built from TRBV7-2 and TRBJ2-2, with 12 bases fitting TRBD2. Germline V gives CDR1 SGHTA, CDR2 FQGNSA. There are 15 residues in the CDR3. With 3 bases clipped from V and 8 bases from J, the junction kept 4 bases outside the gene matches. CDR3 in amino acids: CASSLTSGGSGELFF. DNA of the CDR3: TGTGCCAGCAGCTTGACTAGCGGGGGCTCGGGGGAGCTGTTTTTT. Drawing the rest from reference TRBV7-2 and TRBJ2-2, the complete variable domain is GAGVSQSPSNKVTEKGKDVELRCDPISGHTALYWYRQSLGQGLEFLIYFQGNSAPDKSGLPSDRFSAERTGGSVSTLTIQRTQQEDSAVYLCASSLTSGGSGELFFGEGSRLTVL.

The rearrangement links TRBV18 to TRBJ1-5, with 8 bases aligning to TRBD1. The CDR3 runs to 14 residues. In germline, CDR1 is KGHSH, CDR2 LQKENI. J gave up 7 bases and V 2 bases, and 4 bases lay outside the gene matches. The CDR3 reads CASSPGQGAQPQHF. The CDR3 DNA sequence: TGTGCCAGCTCACCAGGGCAGGGGGCCCAGCCCCAGCATTTT.

The chain links TRBV19 to TRBJ2-2, with D unclear. V was clipped by 10 bases and J by 3 bases, with 15 bases between them. Germline V lookup: CDR1 LNHDA, CDR2 SQIVND (reference sequence). The CDR3 totals 14 residues. The CDR3 sequence is CATRSSWYTGELFF. In DNA, the CDR3 is TGTGCCACCCGGAGTTCTTGGTACACCGGGGAGCTGTTTTTT.

This clone has more than one count but fewer than ten. DNA of the CDR3: TGCGCCAGCAGCCTTCCTACAGGGGATAATGAAAAACTGTTTTTT. Its protein is CASSLPTGDNEKLFF. V is TRBV5-1 and J is TRBJ1-4, with 7 bases that match TRBD1. Germline CDR1 SGHRS, CDR2 YFSETQ. With V trimmed by 4 bases and J by 4 bases, 7 bases remained unmatched. The CDR3 sequence is 15 residues long.

There are a few counts of this clone. The chain joins TRBV4-2 to TRBJ2-1, with TRBD2 identical over 12 bases. Germline CDR1 and CDR2: LGHNA and YNFKEQ. The CDR3 runs to 16 residues. The V and J ends lost 0 bases and 12 bases, in that order; junction bases with no gene match: 9. CDR3 residues: CASSQDYLAGGLAQFF. CDR3 coding DNA: TGTGCCAGCAGCCAAGATTACCTAGCGGGGGGGCTGGCGCAGTTCTTC.

This clone was counted ten times or more. V usage is TRBV7-2 and J usage is TRBJ1-1; 9 bases are shared with TRBD1. The CDR3 loop spans 13 amino acids. From germline, CDR1 is SGHTA and CDR2 FQGNSA. With V trimmed by 8 bases and J by 11 bases, 12 bases remained unmatched. CDR3 in DNA: TGTGCCAGCCATATCCGGGACAGGGCATTCGCTTTCTTT. As protein: CASHIRDRAFAFF.

This sequence joins TRBV4-3 and TRBJ2-6; D remains ambiguous. V lost 1 base and J lost 4, with 5 bases in between. Germline assignment: CDR1 LGHNA and CDR2 YSLEER. CDR3 length equals 14 residues. The chain's CDR3 is CASSQVQGANVLTF. CDR3 in DNA: TGCGCCAGCAGCCAAGTACAGGGGGCCAACGTCCTGACTTTC.

This clone turned up a few times. The chain carries TRBV19 and TRBJ2-1; TRBD2 matches 11 bases. Trimming cost V 7 bases and J 7 bases; bases outside gene matches: 6. The CDR3 is 14 residues long. The V gene's germline CDR1 is LNHDA and CDR2 SQIVND (reference sequence). CDR3 DNA: TGTGCCAGTACTCCTAGCGGGGGGTGGAATGAGCAGTTCTTC. It is translated as CASTPSGGWNEQFF.

This clone showed up many times. This rearrangement joins TRBV29-1 to TRBJ2-3; D remains unclear. With 2 bases removed from V and 4 bases from J, the gap between germline ends came to 4 bases. This CDR3 is built from 11 residues. The germline CDR1 and CDR2 sequences are SQVTM and ANQGSEA. The DNA for the CDR3 is TGCAGCGTTGAAACTGCAGATACGCAGTATTTT. It translates to CSVETADTQYF.

Many counts were recorded for this clone. The CDR3 loop reads CAIGLGAQGEAFF. The CDR3, as DNA: TGTGCCATCGGGTTAGGGGCACAGGGTGAAGCTTTCTTT. The chain recombines TRBV10-3 with TRBJ1-1, with D possibly matching TRBD1 (6 bases). The germline V gene encodes CDR1 ENHRY and CDR2 SYGVKD. V was shortened by 8 bases and J by 7 bases, with 17 bases between the two germline ends. CDR3 length: 13 amino acids.

V and J are TRBV5-4 and TRBJ2-1; 7 bases agree with TRBD1. Unmatched junction bases numbered 10, after V lost 3 bases and J lost 4 bases. The CDR3 consists of 16 residues. Per germline, CDR1 SGHNT and CDR2 YYREEE (reference sequence). The CDR3 protein is CASSSETGLVYNEQFF. The DNA for the CDR3 is TGTGCCAGCAGCTCTGAGACAGGGTTGGTATACAATGAGCAGTTCTTC.

The chain employs TRBV5-4 and TRBJ2-2, with 7 positions matching TRBD1. Looked up from germline, CDR1 is SGHNT and CDR2 is YYREEE (reference sequence). The CDR3 totals 16 residues. The ends lost 5 bases at V and 0 bases at J; junction bases unmatched: 7. This CDR3 reads CASSRDSVSNTGELFF. CDR3 DNA: TGTGCCAGCAGTCGGGACAGCGTTTCGAACACCGGGGAGCTGTTTTTT.

This clone was seen more than once but under ten times. The rearrangement joins TRBV7-9 to TRBJ2-6, with 10 bases aligning to TRBD1. This CDR3 spans 18 amino acids. Trimming cost V 5 bases and J 4 bases; bases outside gene matches: 11. The germline V gene encodes CDR1 SEHNR and CDR2 FQNEAQ (reference sequence). CDR3 DNA sequence: TGTGCCAGCAGCCTCCGTCCCGGGACAGGGGTCGGGGCCAACGTCCTGACTTTC. This codes for CASSLRPGTGVGANVLTF.

The chain uses TRBV6-6 and TRBJ1-6; perhaps TRBD1 as D (5 bases). The V end lost 5 bases, the J end lost 5 bases, and 16 bases lay between the germline ends. Germline values: CDR1 MNHNY, CDR2 SVGAGI (reference sequence). The CDR3 spans 16 residues. As DNA, the CDR3 is TGTGCCAGCAGTCTCCAGGGTGGAGGGAATAATTCACCCCTCCACTTT. As protein: CASSLQGGGNNSPLHF.

The sample holds a few counts of this clone. This chain joins TRBV30 and TRBJ2-7; the D gene is possibly TRBD1 (5 bases). Germline values: CDR1 GTSNPN, CDR2 SVGIG (reference sequence). The germline V and J ends were trimmed by 7 bases and 0 bases, with 19 bases remaining between them. This CDR3 region has 15 residues. CDR3 amino acids: CASNPRQSTSYEQYF. In nucleotides, the CDR3 is TGTGCCTCCAACCCCCGACAGTCTACCTCCTACGAGCAGTACTTC. Looking up the rest from reference TRBV30 and TRBJ2-7 gives the full variable domain: SQTIHQWPATLVQPVGSPLSLECTVEGTSNPNLYWYRQAAGRGLQLLFYSVGIGQISSEVPQNLSASRPQDRQFILSSKKLLLSDSGFYLCASNPRQSTSYEQYFGPGTRLTVT.

This clone was picked up a small number of times. CDR3 residues: CASSVGGGNSMYQETQYF. DNA for the CDR3: TGTGCCAGCAGCGTAGGGGGGGGGAATTCAATGTACCAAGAGACCCAGTACTTC. This chain uses TRBV9 with TRBJ2-5, with 7 bases matching TRBD2. Germline lookup yields CDR1 SGDLS and CDR2 YYNGEE. With 0 bases clipped from V and 0 bases from J, the junction kept 11 bases outside the gene matches. This CDR3 is 18 amino acids long.

The rearrangement links TRBV9 to TRBJ2-4, with a weak D call TRBD2 (7 bases). V shed 0 bases and J shed 8 bases, with 21 bases lying between them. This CDR3 region has 17 residues. Germline CDR1 reads SGDLS; CDR2 reads YYNGEE. In DNA, the CDR3 is TGTGCCAGCAGCGTAGGAAACGCGGGGGCCCGAGGTGACATTCAGTACTTC. It encodes CASSVGNAGARGDIQYF.